The 32 T cell receptor beta chains listed next were all sequenced from one sample in a study of OX40 agonist ivuxolimab in advanced cancers. The protocol was immunoSEQ multiplex PCR, while the TCRdb copy is restricted to in-frame clones and leaves out a portion. The profile covers more than 95,000 clones, with around 93% appearing a single time and roughly 0.85% taken by the ten largest. Here the sequenced sample was CD4+ or CD8+ T cells sorted from blood, taken in a trial of the OX40 agonist ivuxolimab. The receptor set was obtained from an adult with an advanced solid tumor such as melanoma, head and neck, liver or kidney cancer.

V usage is TRBV6-1 and J usage is TRBJ1-1, with 9 bases matching TRBD1. Unmatched junction bases numbered 6, after V lost 6 bases and J lost 1 base. Germline CDR1 and CDR2: MNHNS and SASEGT. This CDR3 comprises 15 residues. DNA of the CDR3: TGTGCCAGCAGGTTACAGGGGGCCGGGAACACTGAAGCTTTCTTT. Protein product: CASRLQGAGNTEAFF.

V usage is TRBV2 and J usage is TRBJ2-3; D may be TRBD2 (6 bases). V was pared by 7 bases and J by 3 bases, with 14 bases between. The germline CDR1 and CDR2 sequences are SNHLY and FYNNEI. This CDR3 is 14 amino acids long. The CDR3 loop reads CASTAGLRTDTQYF. The CDR3 DNA sequence: TGTGCCAGCACGGCGGGACTGAGGACAGATACGCAGTATTTT. Complete variable domain (other parts from reference TRBV2 and TRBJ2-3): EPEVTQTPSHQVTQMGQEVILRCVPISNHLYFYWYRQILGQKVEFLVSFYNNEISEKSEIFDDQFSVERPDGSNFTLKIRSTKLEDSAMYFCASTAGLRTDTQYFGPGTRLTVL.

The rearrangement joins TRBV6-5 to TRBJ1-2; TRBD1 is a possible D gene (5 bases). V was pared by 9 bases and J by 0 bases, with 14 bases between. Germline CDR1 MNHEY, CDR2 SVGAGI. This CDR3 has 14 amino acids. The CDR3 DNA follows: TGTGCCAGTAAGGGACCTCCGGCTAACTATGGCTACACCTTC. Translation gives CASKGPPANYGYTF.

This clone appeared a single time. The gene calls are TRBV27 and TRBJ2-5; D gene unclear. V was shortened by 5 bases and J by 4 bases, with 17 bases between the two germline ends. The germline V gene encodes CDR1 MNHEY and CDR2 SMNVEV (reference sequence). The CDR3 covers 15 residues. CDR3 coding DNA: TGTGCCAGCAGTGTGTCCTCTATTCTCTTAGAGACCCAGTACTTC. This encodes CASSVSSILLETQYF.

As regards this clone: At the DNA level, this CDR3 is encoded by other sequences in the same sample as well. The chain joins TRBV11-2 to TRBJ2-7, with 8 positions matching TRBD2. J lost 6 bases, V lost 0 bases, and 4 bases had no gene match. This CDR3 has 14 amino acids. Germline V gene sequence: CDR1 SGHAT, CDR2 FQNNGV. The CDR3 bases are TGTGCCAGCAGCTTAGAAGCGGGAGCTGGCGAGCAGTACTTC. This sequence encodes CASSLEAGAGEQYF.

The chain joins TRBV19 to TRBJ1-5; 7 nucleotides line up with TRBD1. Germline V gives CDR1 LNHDA, CDR2 SQIVND (reference sequence). With V trimmed by 4 bases and J by 2 bases, 8 bases remained unmatched. This CDR3 spans 16 amino acids. The CDR3 DNA reads TGTGCCAGTAGTACTACAGGGGTAAAAGGCAATCAGCCCCAGCATTTT. Protein: CASSTTGVKGNQPQHF.

This sequence joins TRBV19 and TRBJ1-5; a possible D gene is TRBD1 (5 bases). This CDR3 spans 11 amino acids. Deletions cut 4 bases from V and 15 bases from J, with 13 bases between. Germline V lookup: CDR1 LNHDA, CDR2 SQIVND (reference sequence). CDR3: CASSTPGQPHF. Written as DNA, the CDR3 is TGTGCCAGTAGTACGCCAGGGCAACCGCATTTT.

The rearrangement uses TRBV18 and TRBJ1-2, with D unclear. V lost 2 bases and J lost 4, with 11 bases in between. Per the germline V gene, CDR1 is KGHSH and CDR2 is LQKENI. The CDR3 totals 14 residues. In DNA form, the CDR3 reads TGTGCCAGCTCACCAAGTACGGAAATCTATGGCTACACCTTC. Encoded protein: CASSPSTEIYGYTF.

The rearrangement joins TRBV6-1 to TRBJ1-1, with a tentative D call TRBD1 (6 bases). This CDR3 is 14 amino acids long. Trimming left V 6 bases short and J 4 bases short, with 15 bases between. CDR1 is MNHNS and CDR2 is SASEGT in the germline V gene. The CDR3 region has the DNA TGTGCCAGCAGAACAGGGCTGGAGGGCACTGAAGCTTTCTTT. Its translation is CASRTGLEGTEAFF.

This clone appeared a few times. The chain joins TRBV19 to TRBJ1-5, with D unclear. This CDR3 is built from 14 residues. Trimming cost V 5 bases and J 7 bases, with 15 bases left between them. Germline CDR1 and CDR2: LNHDA and SQIVND (reference sequence). The CDR3 DNA is TGTGCCAGTAGTCTCCGAGCGGATTCGCAGCCCCAGCATTTT. Its translation is CASSLRADSQPQHF.

The gene calls are TRBV10-1 and TRBJ2-1; D possibly corresponds to TRBD2 (5 bases). This CDR3 is 16 amino acids long. Trimming took off 6 bases at V and 6 bases at J, with 21 bases between the two ends. Looked up from germline, CDR1 is WNHNN and CDR2 is SYGVQD (reference sequence). The CDR3 DNA follows: TGCGCCAGCAGCCCGACAAGACTGACTACCTTCAATGAGCAGTTCTTC. Amino acids: CASSPTRLTTFNEQFF.

This chain connects TRBV4-2 to TRBJ2-1, with 13 bases identical to TRBD2. The trim removed 4 bases at V and 9 bases at J, leaving 9 bases unmatched. The CDR3 sequence is 16 residues long. Per germline, CDR1 LGHNA and CDR2 YNFKEQ. The CDR3 region is CASSRLGLAGEIEQFF. The CDR3 nucleotides are TGTGCCAGCAGCCGCCTCGGACTAGCGGGAGAGATTGAGCAGTTCTTC.

The rearrangement joins TRBV9 to TRBJ1-2; the D gene is possibly TRBD1 (5 bases). Per germline, CDR1 SGDLS and CDR2 YYNGEE. With 0 bases removed from V and 7 bases from J, the gap between germline ends came to 13 bases. The CDR3 has 14 residues. CDR3 region: CASSVEGTQGGYTF. CDR3 DNA sequence: TGTGCCAGCAGCGTAGAAGGGACCCAGGGTGGCTACACCTTC.

This chain connects TRBV9 to TRBJ1-6; D is unclear. Trimming stripped 4 bases from V and 10 bases from J, with 15 bases between. CDR1 is SGDLS, CDR2 YYNGEE, per germline. This CDR3 is built from 14 residues. DNA of the CDR3: TGTGCCAGCAGCCCTGAAGGTATTCGGTCACCCCTCCACTTT. Its translation: CASSPEGIRSPLHF.

The rearrangement joins TRBV5-1 to TRBJ1-3; a possible D gene is TRBD1 (5 bases). The CDR3 loop spans 15 amino acids. CDR1 and CDR2 from the germline V gene are SGHRS and YFSETQ. The germline V and J ends were trimmed by 0 bases and 0 bases, with 7 bases remaining between them. The CDR3 protein is CASSLGGSSGNTIYF. The CDR3, as DNA: TGCGCCAGCAGCTTGGGGGGGAGCTCTGGAAACACCATATATTTT.

The CDR3 region has the DNA TGCGCCAGCAGCTTGGATACAGGACAAGAGACCCAGTACTTC. Residues: CASSLDTGQETQYF. The V gene is TRBV5-1, the J gene TRBJ2-5; D might be TRBD1 (5 bases). Between the trimmed V and J ends, which lost 0 bases and 2 bases, there was a span of 8 bases. Germline V gene data show CDR1 as SGHRS and CDR2 as YFSETQ. The CDR3 has 14 residues.

This clone was observed a single time. The chain has TRBV4-3 and TRBJ2-1, with 8 bases lining up with TRBD2. Germline V gene sequence: CDR1 LGHNA, CDR2 YSLEER. The CDR3 extends over 16 amino acids. Trimming took 1 base from V and 7 from J; bases not matched to a gene: 9. The CDR3, as DNA: TGCGCCAGCAGCCAAGGAGGAGCAGCGGGAGTTAATGAGCAGTTCTTC. This gives the protein CASSQGGAAGVNEQFF.

This rearrangement joins TRBV10-3 to TRBJ2-7; no reliable D call. The length of the CDR3 is 13 residues. Trimming shortened V by 2 bases and J by 3 bases, and 8 bases separated the two germline ends. Germline V gives CDR1 ENHRY, CDR2 SYGVKD. CDR3 loop: CAISENLSYEQYF. CDR3 nucleotide sequence: TGTGCCATCAGTGAGAATTTGAGCTACGAGCAGTACTTC.

The chain is built from TRBV7-1 and TRBJ1-2, with no clear D. TRBV7-1 carries the ORF label, with uncertain function. The CDR3 sequence is 13 residues long. Trimming left V 4 bases short and J 4 bases short, with 10 bases between. CDR3 bases: TGTGCCAGCAGCTTAGCCTACAGCTATGGCTACACCTTC. Protein product: CASSLAYSYGYTF.

This clone is a singleton in its sample. V gene TRBV5-1 combines with J gene TRBJ2-1; 9 bases fit TRBD2. Germline values: CDR1 SGHRS, CDR2 YFSETQ. The CDR3 runs 12 residues. Trimming at V came to 2 bases and at J to 16 bases, leaving 7 bases not matched to a gene. CDR3 protein: CASSLLGTSCFF. The CDR3 DNA reads as TGCGCCAGCAGCTTACTCGGGACTAGCTGTTTCTTC.

The chain carries TRBV19 and TRBJ1-5, with D possibly TRBD1 on 6 matching bases. The CDR3 sequence is 16 residues long. The V and J ends lost 0 bases and 4 bases respectively, with 13 bases between them. Germline values: CDR1 LNHDA, CDR2 SQIVND (reference sequence). CDR3 in amino acids: CASSIETGKRNQPQHF. CDR3 DNA sequence: TGTGCCAGTAGTATAGAAACAGGGAAGAGGAATCAGCCCCAGCATTTT.

The rearrangement joins TRBV25-1 to TRBJ1-6; the D is unclear. This CDR3 has 14 residues. Germline V lookup: CDR1 MGHDK, CDR2 SYGVNS. Trimming cost V 6 bases and J 9 bases, with 15 bases left between them. CDR3 nucleotide sequence: TGTGCCAGCAGAACCCAAGGACGGATTTCACCCCTCCACTTT. As protein: CASRTQGRISPLHF.

This chain connects TRBV10-3 to TRBJ1-1; tentatively, D is TRBD1 (5 bases). The germline V gene encodes CDR1 ENHRY and CDR2 SYGVKD. CDR3 size: 16 residues. V lost 0 bases to trimming and J lost 2 bases, with 13 bases between them. CDR3 in amino acids: CAISESPGTGNTEAFF. As DNA, the CDR3 is TGTGCCATCAGTGAGTCGCCCGGGACGGGAAACACTGAAGCTTTCTTT.

The genes are TRBV7-2 and TRBJ2-7; D call uncertain. CDR1 SGHTA and CDR2 FQGNSA come from the germline V gene. The CDR3 is 14 amino acids. Trimming took 4 bases from V and 2 from J, leaving 12 bases between them. The CDR3 DNA reads TGTGCCAGCAGCTCGATGACGAGTACCTACGAGCAGTACTTC. Its translation is CASSSMTSTYEQYF.

The V gene is TRBV7-3, the J gene TRBJ2-2; TRBD2 is a possible D gene (6 bases). V lost 1 base and J 5 bases, leaving 14 bases between the germline ends. Germline assignment: CDR1 SGHTA and CDR2 FQGTGA. The CDR3 spans 16 residues. The chain's CDR3 is CASSLSRDSKTGELFF. The CDR3 DNA sequence: TGTGCCAGCAGCTTAAGCCGGGACTCCAAAACCGGGGAGCTGTTTTTT. The entire variable domain, with the rest obtained from reference TRBV7-3 and TRBJ2-2, is as follows: GAGVSQTPSNKVTEKGKYVELRCDPISGHTALYWYRQSLGQGPEFLIYFQGTGAADDSGLPNDRFFAVRPEGSVSTLKIQRTERGDSAVYLCASSLSRDSKTGELFFGEGSRLTVL.

This chain uses TRBV19 with TRBJ2-3; D is undetermined. The V end lost 7 bases, the J end lost 1 base, and 12 bases lay between the germline ends. This CDR3 is 14 amino acids long. In germline, CDR1 is LNHDA, CDR2 SQIVND (reference sequence). The CDR3 protein is CASKKGLRTDTQYF. In DNA, the CDR3 is TGTGCCAGTAAGAAGGGATTACGCACAGATACGCAGTATTTT.

The rearrangement joins TRBV5-4 to TRBJ2-5, with 10 bases identical to TRBD2. CDR1 is SGHNT, CDR2 YYREEE, per germline (reference sequence). The length of the CDR3 is 15 residues. Unmatched junction bases numbered 6, after V lost 2 bases and J lost 5 bases. CDR3 protein: CASSFLAGVGETQYF. As DNA, the CDR3 is TGTGCCAGCAGCTTCCTAGCGGGAGTCGGGGAGACCCAGTACTTC.

The V and J genes are TRBV9 and TRBJ2-3, with 7 bases lining up with TRBD2. The CDR3 sequence is 16 residues long. Germline CDR1 and CDR2: SGDLS and YYNGEE. V was pared by 1 base and J by 5 bases, with 10 bases of the junction left unmatched. CDR3 sequence reads: CASSVTPGGGGDTQYF. DNA of the CDR3: TGTGCCAGCAGCGTAACCCCCGGTGGGGGGGGAGATACGCAGTATTTT.

The sample holds one count of this clone. The CDR3 here is CASSAGRTRGYTF. CDR3 in DNA: TGTGCCAGCAGCGCAGGAAGAACCCGTGGCTACACCTTC. The chain links TRBV9 to TRBJ1-2; unclear D gene. Germline V gene sequence: CDR1 SGDLS, CDR2 YYNGEE. Deletions cut 3 bases from V and 7 bases from J, with 13 bases between. The CDR3 contains 13 residues.

The table lists this clone with a count of one. The chain recombines TRBV11-2 with TRBJ1-1, with 9 nucleotides matching TRBD1. This CDR3 is 16 amino acids long. Germline lookup yields CDR1 SGHAT and CDR2 FQNNGV. Trimming at V came to 6 bases and at J to 0 bases, leaving 8 bases not matched to a gene. The CDR3 region has the DNA TGTGCCAGCAGATCGCGCCGGGACAGGGTGAACACTGAAGCTTTCTTT. Encoded protein: CASRSRRDRVNTEAFF.

This clone is a singleton in its sample. The chain recombines TRBV7-8 with TRBJ2-1; 7 bases are shared with TRBD2. V lost 5 bases to trimming and J lost 2 bases; unmatched junction nucleotides: 9. The CDR3 has 16 residues. In germline, CDR1 is SGHVS, CDR2 FQNEAQ. The CDR3 coding sequence is TGTGCCAGCAGCCCCATCGGGGGAGGGCCCTACAATGAGCAGTTCTTC. Amino acids: CASSPIGGGPYNEQFF. The full variable domain, rest sourced from reference TRBV7-8 and TRBJ2-1, is GAGVSQSPRYKVAKRGQDVALRCDPISGHVSLFWYQQALGQGPEFLTYFQNEAQLDKSGLPSDRFFAERPEGSVSTLKIQRTQQEDSAVYLCASSPIGGGPYNEQFFGPGTRLTVL.

The chain has TRBV5-1 and TRBJ2-6, with 10 positions matching TRBD2. V was clipped by 4 bases and J by 0 bases; unmatched bases: 4. Germline-derived CDR1 and CDR2 are SGHRS and YFSETQ. The CDR3 has 17 amino acids. CDR3: CASSPLAGSSGANVLTF. CDR3 DNA: TGCGCCAGCAGCCCACTAGCGGGGAGCTCTGGGGCCAACGTCCTGACTTTC.